This T cell receptor (beta chain) is drawn from a study of blood T cell repertoires in COVID-19. Study-wide context: There were acute and convalescent COVID-19 samples, and they came from the United States, Italy and Spain. T cells, B-cell-depleted T cells, or PBMCs provided the cDNA or gDNA that served as material.

CDR3 length: 15 residues. In germline, CDR1 is KGHDR, CDR2 SFDVKD. In the study's own analysis: How many nucleated cells were present was estimated from reference gene primer amplification. Sequencing used immunoSEQ multiplex PCR; TCRdb keeps in-frame clones, though not all of them. That table gives V, J and clone size, and the DNA gave D and trimming. The sample shows nearly 350,000 clones, 88% of them seen only once. Note on this clone: The junction does not match germline at one end; this may be a read error.

Seattle patient enrollment occurred during active infection, with longitudinal follow-up thereafter. Sequenced sample: peripheral blood. The genes are TRBV24-1 and TRBJ2-3, with a possible D match to TRBD1 (6 bases). The receptor was isolated from a woman aged 70-85 years with COVID-19, enrolled during active disease. CDR3 residues: CATSGNRDLQDTQYF. The DNA of the CDR3 is TGTGCCACTAGTGGGAACAGGGACCTTCAGGATACGCAGTATTTT.